This T cell receptor (beta chain) is from a study of blood T cell repertoires in COVID-19. V was trimmed by 2 bases and J by 3 bases, leaving 11 bases between them. Germline V gives CDR1 LNHNV, CDR2 YYDKDF (reference sequence). This CDR3 has 14 amino acids. Clones were sequenced by immunoSEQ multiplex PCR, and TCRdb holds only the in-frame ones, with some missing. Among about 150,000 clones listed, approximately 85% were seen once. Seattle patient enrollment occurred during active infection, with longitudinal follow-up thereafter. This TCR derives from a man aged 55 to 70 with COVID-19, enrolled during active disease. The sequenced sample consisted of peripheral blood. The V call is TRBV15, the J call TRBJ2-7; the D gene is possibly TRBD1 (5 bases). CDR3 DNA sequence: TGTGCCACCAGCAGACAGGACACCCGCTACGAGCAGTACTTC. Its protein is CATSRQDTRYEQYF.